Following are 27 T cell receptor beta chains from one sample sequenced in a study of blood T cell repertoires in COVID-19. Only in-frame clones appear in the TCRdb table, and some are missing; sequencing was by immunoSEQ multiplex PCR. The data contain 200,000 to 250,000 clones, just under 90% of them seen just once; the ten biggest clones take up about 2.5%. The sequenced sample consisted of peripheral blood. The receptors were sampled from a man aged 25 to 40 with COVID-19, enrolled during active disease.

The chain combines TRBV27 with TRBJ1-2, with 7 positions matching TRBD1. The CDR3 spans 13 residues. The V gene end was trimmed by 6 bases and the J gene end by 4 bases; junction bases not matched to a gene: 5. Germline CDR1 and CDR2: MNHEY and SMNVEV (reference sequence). CDR3 loop: CASSDRDSYGYTF. The CDR3 DNA follows: TGTGCCAGCAGCGACCGGGACAGCTATGGCTACACCTTC.

The chain recombines TRBV4-3 with TRBJ2-2; TRBD1 matches at 9 bases. With V trimmed by 3 bases and J by 3 bases, 5 bases remained unmatched. This CDR3 is 16 amino acids long. The germline CDR1 and CDR2 sequences are LGHNA and YSLEER. The CDR3 sequence: CASSQEGQGDTGELFF. CDR3 coding DNA: TGCGCCAGCAGCCAGGAGGGACAGGGAGACACCGGGGAGCTGTTTTTT.

In this sample, this clone turned up many times. The chain uses TRBV27 and TRBJ2-7, with TRBD2 identical over 10 bases. Trimming cost V 3 bases and J 0 bases; bases outside gene matches: 5. CDR3 length: 16 amino acids. The germline CDR1 and CDR2 sequences are MNHEY and SMNVEV (reference sequence). This CDR3 reads CASSFGSGRSSYEQYF. DNA for the CDR3: TGTGCCAGCAGTTTCGGTAGCGGGAGGAGCTCCTACGAGCAGTACTTC.

V is TRBV5-5 and J is TRBJ1-1; TRBD1 agrees at 7 bases. The CDR3 has 13 residues. CDR1 is SGHKS, CDR2 YYEKEE, per germline (reference sequence). J was trimmed by 3 bases and V by 1 base; bases with no gene match: 0. CDR3 in amino acids: CASSLQGDTEAFF. CDR3 sequence (DNA): TGTGCCAGCAGCTTGCAGGGGGACACTGAAGCTTTCTTT.

The J gene is TRBJ1-2, the V gene TRBV7-2; D may be TRBD1 (6 bases). Trimming removed 3 bases from V and 8 bases from J, with 16 bases in between. The CDR3 covers 14 residues. Germline V gene sequence: CDR1 SGHTA, CDR2 FQGNSA. The CDR3 sequence is CASSLTNRVQGYTF. The CDR3 bases are TGTGCCAGCAGCTTGACCAACAGGGTTCAGGGCTACACCTTC.

The CDR3 sequence: CASSGTGGPFYSNQPQHF. CDR3 sequence (DNA): TGTGCCAGCAGCGGAACAGGGGGCCCATTCTATAGCAATCAGCCCCAGCATTTT. J is TRBJ1-5 and V is TRBV27, with 9 bases identical to TRBD1. The CDR3 totals 18 residues. Germline V lookup: CDR1 MNHEY, CDR2 SMNVEV (reference sequence). V lost 6 bases to trimming and J lost 0 bases; unmatched junction nucleotides: 12.

This clone was seen just once. V is TRBV7-2 and J is TRBJ1-1, with 10 bases lining up with TRBD1. The CDR3 is 16 residues long. Germline loops: CDR1 SGHTA, CDR2 FQGNSA. J was trimmed by 8 bases and V by 3 bases; bases with no gene match: 12. The CDR3 DNA follows: TGTGCCAGCAGCTTTGCCGGGACAGGGGCTTTTTCGGAAGCTTTCTTT. Translating it yields CASSFAGTGAFSEAFF.

The rearrangement joins TRBV5-1 to TRBJ2-2; TRBD2 matches at 10 bases. The CDR3 covers 15 residues. J was trimmed by 5 bases and V by 5 bases; bases with no gene match: 6. The V gene's germline CDR1 is SGHRS and CDR2 YFSETQ. DNA for the CDR3: TGCGCCAGCAGTACCGGGACTAGCGTTACCGGGGAGCTGTTTTTT. Protein product: CASSTGTSVTGELFF.

The chain couples TRBV7-3 to TRBJ1-2; 9 nucleotides line up with TRBD1. This CDR3 is 16 amino acids long. Per germline, CDR1 SGHTA and CDR2 FQGTGA. V shed 6 bases and J 4 bases; nucleotides not matched to a gene: 12. The CDR3 sequence: CASSSPGTGPFYGYTF. For the CDR3, the DNA is TGTGCCAGCAGTTCCCCCGGGACAGGGCCTTTCTATGGCTACACCTTC.

This clone was recorded only once. The chain has TRBV7-6 and TRBJ2-3; TRBD2 matches 12 bases. This CDR3 contains 16 residues. The germline gives CDR1 SGHVS, CDR2 FNYEAQ. After removal of 5 bases from V and 6 bases from J, the junction contained 9 bases not matched to a gene. CDR3 nucleotides: TGTGCCAGCAGCAGAAGACTAGCGGGGGTACTGGATACGCAGTATTTT. Amino acid sequence: CASSRRLAGVLDTQYF.

The genes are TRBV18 and TRBJ2-7; D call uncertain. The CDR3 runs 14 residues. Trimming left V 4 bases short and J 2 bases short, with 12 bases between. Per the germline V gene, CDR1 is KGHSH and CDR2 is LQKENI. DNA for the CDR3: TGTGCCAGCTCACTAGTAGACAAGCCCTACGAGCAGTACTTC. As protein: CASSLVDKPYEQYF.

This chain joins TRBV19 and TRBJ2-6; a possible D gene is TRBD2 (5 bases). Germline values: CDR1 LNHDA, CDR2 SQIVND (reference sequence). The V and J ends lost 6 bases and 0 bases respectively, with 6 bases between them. This CDR3 spans 14 amino acids. The CDR3 DNA follows: TGTGCCAGTAGGGGGAGCTCTGGGGCCAACGTCCTGACTTTC. It specifies CASRGSSGANVLTF.

The chain recombines TRBV30 with TRBJ2-1, with TRBD2 as a possible D gene (6 bases). Germline V gene lookup returns CDR1 GTSNPN and CDR2 SVGIG (reference sequence). The V and J ends lost 3 bases and 4 bases respectively, with 13 bases between them. The CDR3 has 14 residues. This CDR3 reads CAWSRGTPYNEQFF. The CDR3 DNA reads TGTGCCTGGAGCCGCGGGACTCCGTACAATGAGCAGTTCTTC.

The count of this clone is one. The chain uses TRBV7-6 and TRBJ2-2; D perhaps matches TRBD1 (6 bases). Per germline, CDR1 SGHVS and CDR2 FNYEAQ. This CDR3 comprises 15 residues. V was trimmed by 5 bases and J by 7 bases, leaving 17 bases between them. The CDR3 DNA is TGTGCCAGCAGCGGTCAACAGGGTGTAGGCGGGGAGCTGTTTTTT. It codes for CASSGQQGVGGELFF.

The gene calls are TRBV9 and TRBJ1-1, with D perhaps matching TRBD1 (6 bases). The CDR3 is 15 residues long. V was pared by 4 bases and J by 4 bases, with 17 bases between. Germline V gives CDR1 SGDLS, CDR2 YYNGEE. In DNA form, the CDR3 reads TGTGCCAGCAGCTCTCACAGGGTTTGGGGCACTGAAGCTTTCTTT. It specifies CASSSHRVWGTEAFF. The entire variable domain, with the rest obtained from reference TRBV9 and TRBJ1-1, is as follows: DSGVTQTPKHLITATGQRVTLRCSPRSGDLSVYWYQQSLDQGLQFLIQYYNGEERAKGNILERFSAQQFPDLHSELNLSSLELGDSALYFCASSSHRVWGTEAFFGQGTRLTVV.

V and J are TRBV18 and TRBJ2-1; 7 positions match TRBD1. Germline V CDR1 and CDR2: KGHSH, LQKENI. This CDR3 is built from 13 residues. V dropped 1 base and J dropped 8; count of bases not matched to a gene: 2. The CDR3 DNA follows: TGTGCCAGCTCACCACAGGGACAGCATGAGCAGTTCTTC. Amino acids: CASSPQGQHEQFF.

The CDR3 spells CAISGTSGSLETQYF. CDR3 nucleotide sequence: TGTGCCATCAGTGGGACTAGCGGGAGTTTAGAGACCCAGTACTTC. The V and J genes are TRBV10-3 and TRBJ2-5; TRBD2 matches 13 bases. V shed 4 bases, J shed 4 bases, and the junction held 3 bases outside the gene matches. The germline CDR1 and CDR2 sequences are ENHRY and SYGVKD. The CDR3 loop spans 15 amino acids.

The J gene is TRBJ2-7, the V gene TRBV28, with TRBD2 matching over 12 bases. The germline CDR1 and CDR2 sequences are MDHEN and SYDVKM. The CDR3 has 15 amino acids. The ends lost 6 bases at V and 3 bases at J; junction bases unmatched: 6. The CDR3 DNA reads TGTGCCAGCAGCCCTAGCGGGGGGGGGTACTACGAGCAGTACTTC. Translated: CASSPSGGGYYEQYF. Together with reference TRBV28 and TRBJ2-7, the CDR3 gives the full variable domain: DVKVTQSSRYLVKRTGEKVFLECVQDMDHENMFWYRQDPGLGLRLIYFSYDVKMKEKGDIPEGYSVSREKKERFSLILESASTNQTSMYLCASSPSGGGYYEQYFGPGTRLTVT.

The count of this clone is one. The chain has TRBV7-2 and TRBJ2-7, with TRBD2 identical over 12 bases. Germline assignment: CDR1 SGHTA and CDR2 FQGNSA. V trimming: 5 bases; J trimming: 7 bases; junction bases outside the gene matches: 9. The CDR3 sequence is 15 residues long. The CDR3 spells CASSRRLAGAEEQYF. The CDR3 DNA sequence: TGTGCCAGCAGCCGGAGACTAGCGGGGGCGGAGGAGCAGTACTTC.

The CDR3, as DNA: TGTGCCAGTAGGGGCCAGGGGTCGGGTGGCTACACCTTC. Its translation is CASRGQGSGGYTF. The chain recombines TRBV19 with TRBJ1-2; D is possibly TRBD1 (6 bases). Trimming shortened V by 6 bases and J by 7 bases, and 15 bases separated the two germline ends. Germline V gene lookup returns CDR1 LNHDA and CDR2 SQIVND (reference sequence). The CDR3 covers 13 residues.

This sequence joins TRBV10-1 and TRBJ1-2; no reliable D call. The CDR3 consists of 13 residues. Germline V CDR1 and CDR2: WNHNN, SYGVQD (reference sequence). The CDR3 DNA sequence: TGCGCGGGGAACGGGGAAGTGAACTATGGCTACACCTTC. As protein: CAGNGEVNYGYTF.

This clone was picked up a small number of times. The genes are TRBV7-2 and TRBJ2-7; 8 bases match TRBD1. The CDR3 contains 15 residues. Germline values: CDR1 SGHTA, CDR2 FQGNSA. The J segment lost 0 bases and the V segment lost 1 base, leaving 2 bases of the junction unmatched. CDR3 bases: TGTGCCAGCAGCTTAGGACAGGGGAGCTCCTACGAGCAGTACTTC. Translated: CASSLGQGSSYEQYF.

This sequence joins TRBV29-1 and TRBJ1-2, with D perhaps matching TRBD1 (6 bases). The V end was cut by 2 bases, the J end by 8 bases, with 18 bases between. Germline V gene sequence: CDR1 SQVTM, CDR2 ANQGSEA. The CDR3 has 14 residues. CDR3 sequence reads: CSVERRQGSEGYTF. For the CDR3, the DNA is TGCAGCGTTGAACGGCGGCAGGGGTCAGAGGGCTACACCTTC.

This sequence joins TRBV27 and TRBJ2-7, with 8 bases lining up with TRBD2. Unmatched junction bases numbered 8, after V lost 5 bases and J lost 2 bases. This CDR3 region has 15 residues. The germline V gene has CDR1 MNHEY and CDR2 SMNVEV (reference sequence). The CDR3 region is CASSVRAGAAYEQYF. The CDR3 nucleotides are TGTGCCAGCAGTGTGCGAGCGGGAGCAGCCTACGAGCAGTACTTC.

V and J are TRBV19 and TRBJ2-2, with TRBD1 matching 9 bases. The V and J ends lost 7 bases and 6 bases, in that order; junction bases with no gene match: 15. CDR1 is LNHDA and CDR2 is SQIVND in the germline V gene (reference sequence). The CDR3 spans 17 residues. CDR3 residues: CASTGTGNYRVPGELFF. In nucleotides, the CDR3 is TGTGCCAGTACCGGGACAGGGAATTATCGGGTTCCCGGGGAGCTGTTTTTT.

V is TRBV9 and J is TRBJ2-1; the D gene is possibly TRBD2 (6 bases). Trimming removed 4 bases from V and 0 bases from J, with 14 bases in between. The CDR3 runs 16 residues. Germline V gene data show CDR1 as SGDLS and CDR2 as YYNGEE. The CDR3 DNA reads TGTGCCAGCAGCCCGAGGGCGGGGAGCTCCTACAATGAGCAGTTCTTC. It translates to CASSPRAGSSYNEQFF.

The chain carries TRBV18 and TRBJ1-5; D unclear. Trimming stripped 2 bases from V and 5 bases from J, with 10 bases between. Germline V lookup: CDR1 KGHSH, CDR2 LQKENI. CDR3 size: 14 residues. The CDR3 DNA reads as TGTGCCAGCTCACCAATAGGTCGGGATCAGCCCCAGCATTTT. Protein: CASSPIGRDQPQHF.